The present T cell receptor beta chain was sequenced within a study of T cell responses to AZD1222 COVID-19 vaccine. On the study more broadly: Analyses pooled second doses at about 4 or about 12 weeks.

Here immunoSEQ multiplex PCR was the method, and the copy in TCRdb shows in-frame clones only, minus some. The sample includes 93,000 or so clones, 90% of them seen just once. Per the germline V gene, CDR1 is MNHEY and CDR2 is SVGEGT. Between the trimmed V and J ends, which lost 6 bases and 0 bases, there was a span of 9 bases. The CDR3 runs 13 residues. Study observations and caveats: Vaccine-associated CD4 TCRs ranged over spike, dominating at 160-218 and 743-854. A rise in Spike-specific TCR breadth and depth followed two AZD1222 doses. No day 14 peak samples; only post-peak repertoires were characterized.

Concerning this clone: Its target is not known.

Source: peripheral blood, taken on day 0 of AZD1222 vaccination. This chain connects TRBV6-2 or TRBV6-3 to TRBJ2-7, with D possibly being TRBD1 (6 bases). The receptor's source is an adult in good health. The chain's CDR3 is CASSTGFSYEQYF. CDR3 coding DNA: TGTGCCAGCAGCACAGGGTTCTCCTACGAGCAGTACTTC.